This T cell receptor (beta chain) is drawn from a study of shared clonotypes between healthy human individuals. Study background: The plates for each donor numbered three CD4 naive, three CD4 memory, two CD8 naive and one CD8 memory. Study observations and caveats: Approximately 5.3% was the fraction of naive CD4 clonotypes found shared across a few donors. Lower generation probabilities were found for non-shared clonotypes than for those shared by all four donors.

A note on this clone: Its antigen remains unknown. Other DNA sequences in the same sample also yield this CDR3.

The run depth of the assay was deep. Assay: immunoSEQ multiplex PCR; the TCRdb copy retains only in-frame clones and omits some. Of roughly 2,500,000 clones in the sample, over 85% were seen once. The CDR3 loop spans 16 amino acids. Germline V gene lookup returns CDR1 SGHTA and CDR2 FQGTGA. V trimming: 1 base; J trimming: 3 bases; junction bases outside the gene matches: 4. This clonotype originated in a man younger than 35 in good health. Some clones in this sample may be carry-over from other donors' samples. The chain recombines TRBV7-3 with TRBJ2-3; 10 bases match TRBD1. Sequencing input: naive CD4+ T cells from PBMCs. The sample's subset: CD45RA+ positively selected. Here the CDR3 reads CASSLSRDRGTDTQYF. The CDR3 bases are TGTGCCAGCAGCTTAAGCCGGGACAGGGGTACAGATACGCAGTATTTT.